Sequencing of this T cell receptor beta chain was carried out in a study of CD8 T cells in Susac syndrome. With random hexamers, 0.5 to 1 ug RNA was reverse transcribed. The amplification used immunoSEQ multiplex PCR on TCR beta CDR3; it spanned 54 Vbeta and 13 Jbeta. TCRdb re-called the immunoSEQ multiplex PCR reads through MiXCR, storing one row per CDR3 protein. The data show fewer than 350,000 distinct CDR3 sequences, around 91% seen once. While CD8+ and CD4+ T cells were isolated negatively, TEMRA cells were enriched by FACS. CDR3 length: 18 amino acids. CDR1 and CDR2 from the germline V gene are SEHNR and FQNEAQ (reference sequence). With V trimmed by 1 base and J by 0 bases, 9 bases remained unmatched.

The gene calls are TRBV7-9 and TRBJ2-5, with 9 positions matching TRBD1. The sample was CD8+ T cells from PBMCs. The sequence came from a human donor with multiple sclerosis. CDR3 region: CASSLGAGTGTYQETQYF. In nucleotides, the CDR3 is TGTGCCAGCAGCTTAGGAGCCGGGACAGGGACCTACCAAGAGACCCAGTACTTC.